This T cell receptor beta chain was captured in a study of T cell changes during pregnancy in multiple sclerosis (dated by TCRdb to between 2017 and 2020). In the study overall: The study examined how the T cell repertoire changed over the course of pregnancy in women with multiple sclerosis.

In regard to this clone: What antigen it recognizes has not been identified. The sample holds no much larger clone one base away, and base qualities are not on file.

The V end gives up 6 bases and the J end 4 bases, leaving 10 bases in the junction not matched to a gene. From the cysteine up to the phenylalanine, the CDR3 has a length of 16 residues. Only the CDR3 DNA is retained, 48 bases long and in frame from the first base. Via the germline V gene, CDR1 is SQVTM and CDR2 ANQGSEA. The library was obtained by the immunoSEQ multiplex PCR assay. The clones in this table, taken by TCRdb from immuneACCESS, are in-frame only. Not every clone is retained; where verified, under half of the shortfall comes from an unresolved V gene, and the cause of the rest is unknown. The sample records about 50,000 clones, nearly 95% of which are singletons. The ten largest clones capture about 0.61% of the sample.

The source material was CD4+ T cells from peripheral blood mononuclear cells, sampled after pregnancy. The sequence derives from a female donor in good health, enrolled as a control in a pregnancy study. The rearrangement combines TRBV29-1 with TRBJ2-1; 12 nucleotides in the junction match TRBD2. The nucleotide sequence is TGCAGCGTCCGGGGGGCTAGCGGGAGGGTATACAATGAGCAGTTCTTC. This gives the protein CSVRGASGRVYNEQFF.